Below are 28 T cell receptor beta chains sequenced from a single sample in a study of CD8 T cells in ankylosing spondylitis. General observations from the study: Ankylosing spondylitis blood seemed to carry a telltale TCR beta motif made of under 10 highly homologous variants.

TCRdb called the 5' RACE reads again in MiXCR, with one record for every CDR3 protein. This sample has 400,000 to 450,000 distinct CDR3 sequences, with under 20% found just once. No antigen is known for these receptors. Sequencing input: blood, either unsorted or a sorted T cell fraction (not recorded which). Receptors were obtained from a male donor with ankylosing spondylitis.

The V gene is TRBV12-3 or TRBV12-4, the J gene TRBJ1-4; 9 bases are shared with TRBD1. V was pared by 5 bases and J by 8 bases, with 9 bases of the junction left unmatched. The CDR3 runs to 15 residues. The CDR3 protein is CASSPGQGGWEKLFF. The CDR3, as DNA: TGTGCCAGCAGTCCGGGACAGGGTGGGTGGGAAAAACTGTTTTTT.

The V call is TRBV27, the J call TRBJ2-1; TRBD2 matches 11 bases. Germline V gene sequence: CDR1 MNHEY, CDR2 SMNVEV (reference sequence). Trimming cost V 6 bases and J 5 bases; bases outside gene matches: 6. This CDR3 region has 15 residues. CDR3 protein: CASRRSGRVDNEQFF. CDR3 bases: TGTGCCAGCAGGCGTAGCGGGAGGGTGGACAATGAGCAGTTCTTC.

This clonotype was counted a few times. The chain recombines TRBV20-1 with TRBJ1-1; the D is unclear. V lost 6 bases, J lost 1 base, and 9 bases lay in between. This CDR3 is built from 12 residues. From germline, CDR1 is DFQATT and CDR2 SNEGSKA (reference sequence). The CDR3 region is CSAKHTNTEAFF. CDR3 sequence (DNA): TGCAGTGCAAAACACACGAACACTGAAGCTTTCTTT.

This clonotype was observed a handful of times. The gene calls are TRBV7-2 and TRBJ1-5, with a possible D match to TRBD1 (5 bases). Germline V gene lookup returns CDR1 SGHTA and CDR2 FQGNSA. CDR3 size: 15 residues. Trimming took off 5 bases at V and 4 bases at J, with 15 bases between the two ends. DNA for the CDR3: TGTGCCAGCAGCCCTCCGGGACGGGCGAATCAGCCCCAGCATTTT. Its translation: CASSPPGRANQPQHF. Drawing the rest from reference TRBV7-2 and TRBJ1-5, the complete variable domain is GAGVSQSPSNKVTEKGKDVELRCDPISGHTALYWYRQSLGQGLEFLIYFQGNSAPDKSGLPSDRFSAERTGGSVSTLTIQRTQQEDSAVYLCASSPPGRANQPQHFGDGTRLSIL.

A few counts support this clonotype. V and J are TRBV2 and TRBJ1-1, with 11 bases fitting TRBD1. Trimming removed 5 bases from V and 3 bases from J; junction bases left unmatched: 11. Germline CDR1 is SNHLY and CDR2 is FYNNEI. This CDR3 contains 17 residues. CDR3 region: CASSFPGTGGRDTEAFF. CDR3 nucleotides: TGTGCCAGCAGTTTTCCGGGGACAGGGGGTAGGGACACTGAAGCTTTCTTT.

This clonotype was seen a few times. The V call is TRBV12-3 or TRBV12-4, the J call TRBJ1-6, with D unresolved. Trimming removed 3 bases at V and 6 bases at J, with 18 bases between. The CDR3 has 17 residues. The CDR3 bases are TGTGCCAGCAGTTTGGGTAACGGTGCACGGAGTAATTCACCCCTCCACTTT. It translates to CASSLGNGARSNSPLHF.

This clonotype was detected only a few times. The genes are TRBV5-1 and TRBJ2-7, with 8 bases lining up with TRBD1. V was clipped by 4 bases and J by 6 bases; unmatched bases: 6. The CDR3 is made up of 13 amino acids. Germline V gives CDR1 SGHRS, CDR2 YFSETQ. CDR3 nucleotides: TGCGCCAGCAGCCTGACAGGGGACGGCGAGCAGTACTTC. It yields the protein CASSLTGDGEQYF.

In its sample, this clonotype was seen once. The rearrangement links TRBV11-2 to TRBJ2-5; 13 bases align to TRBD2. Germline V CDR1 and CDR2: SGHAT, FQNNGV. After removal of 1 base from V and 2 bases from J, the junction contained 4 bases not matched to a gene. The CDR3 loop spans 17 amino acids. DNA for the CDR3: TGTGCCAGCAGCTTAGGGACTAGCGGGGGCCTGCAAGAGACCCAGTACTTC. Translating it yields CASSLGTSGGLQETQYF. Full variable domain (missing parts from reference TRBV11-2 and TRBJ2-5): EAGVAQSPRYKIIEKRQSVAFWCNPISGHATLYWYQQILGQGPKLLIQFQNNGVVDDSQLPKDRFSAERLKGVDSTLKIQPAKLEDSAVYLCASSLGTSGGLQETQYFGPGTRLLVL.

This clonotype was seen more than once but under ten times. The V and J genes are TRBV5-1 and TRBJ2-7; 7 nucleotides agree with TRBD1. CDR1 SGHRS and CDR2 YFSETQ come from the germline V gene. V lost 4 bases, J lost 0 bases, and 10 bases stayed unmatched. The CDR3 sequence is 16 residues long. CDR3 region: CASSPDRRPSSYEQYF. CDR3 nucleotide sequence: TGCGCCAGCAGCCCGGACAGGCGACCAAGCTCCTACGAGCAGTACTTC.

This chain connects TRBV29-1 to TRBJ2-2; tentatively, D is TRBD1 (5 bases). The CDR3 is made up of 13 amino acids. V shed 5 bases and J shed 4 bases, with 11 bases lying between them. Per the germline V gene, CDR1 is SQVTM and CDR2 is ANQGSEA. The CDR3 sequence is CSVSTARTGELFF. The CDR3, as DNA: TGCAGCGTTTCGACAGCCCGCACCGGGGAGCTGTTTTTT.

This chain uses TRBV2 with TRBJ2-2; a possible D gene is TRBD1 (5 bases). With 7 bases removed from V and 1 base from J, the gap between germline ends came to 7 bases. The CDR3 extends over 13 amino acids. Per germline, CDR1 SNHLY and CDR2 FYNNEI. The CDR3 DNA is TGTGCCAGCACCCAGGGGAACACCGGGGAGCTGTTTTTT. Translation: CASTQGNTGELFF.

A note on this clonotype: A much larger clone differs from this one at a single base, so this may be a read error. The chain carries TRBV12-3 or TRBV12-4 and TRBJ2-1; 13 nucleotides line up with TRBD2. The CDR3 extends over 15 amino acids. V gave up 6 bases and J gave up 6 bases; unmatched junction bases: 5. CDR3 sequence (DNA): TGTGCCAGCAGACTAGCGGGAGGGCTGATCAATGAGCAGTTCTTC. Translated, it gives CASRLAGGLINEQFF.

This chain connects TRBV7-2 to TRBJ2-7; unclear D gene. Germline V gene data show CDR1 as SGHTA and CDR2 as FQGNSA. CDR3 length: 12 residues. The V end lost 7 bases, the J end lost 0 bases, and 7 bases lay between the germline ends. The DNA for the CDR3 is TGTGCCAGCAACCCCCTCTCCTACGAGCAGTACTTC. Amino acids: CASNPLSYEQYF.

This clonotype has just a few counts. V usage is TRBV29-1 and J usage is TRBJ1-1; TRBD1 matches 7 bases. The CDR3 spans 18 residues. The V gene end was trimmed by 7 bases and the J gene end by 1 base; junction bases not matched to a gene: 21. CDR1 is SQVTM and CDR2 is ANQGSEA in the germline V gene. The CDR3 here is CSAPPIFSLAGGNTEAFF. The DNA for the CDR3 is TGCAGCGCCCCCCCCATATTTAGTCTGGCAGGGGGGAACACTGAAGCTTTCTTT. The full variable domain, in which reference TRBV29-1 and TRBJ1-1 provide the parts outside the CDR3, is SAVISQKPSRDICQRGTSLTIQCQVDSQVTMMFWYRQQPGQSLTLIATANQGSEATYESGFVIDKFPISRPNLTFSTLTVSNMSPEDSSIYLCSAPPIFSLAGGNTEAFFGQGTRLTVV.

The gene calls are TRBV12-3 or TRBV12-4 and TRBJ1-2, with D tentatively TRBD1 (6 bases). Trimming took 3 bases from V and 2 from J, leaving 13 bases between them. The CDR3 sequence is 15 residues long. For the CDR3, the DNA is TGTGCCAGCAGTTTGCTGGGGGCCAAGAACTATGGCTACACCTTC. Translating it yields CASSLLGAKNYGYTF.

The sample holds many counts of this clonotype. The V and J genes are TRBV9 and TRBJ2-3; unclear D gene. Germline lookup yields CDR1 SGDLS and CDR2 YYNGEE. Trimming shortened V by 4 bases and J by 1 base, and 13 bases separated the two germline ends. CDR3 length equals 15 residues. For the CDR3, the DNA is TGTGCCAGCAGCCCGTCCGTGAGCGGCACAGATACGCAGTATTTT. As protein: CASSPSVSGTDTQYF. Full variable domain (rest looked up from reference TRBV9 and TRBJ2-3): DSGVTQTPKHLITATGQRVTLRCSPRSGDLSVYWYQQSLDQGLQFLIQYYNGEERAKGNILERFSAQQFPDLHSELNLSSLELGDSALYFCASSPSVSGTDTQYFGPGTRLTVL.

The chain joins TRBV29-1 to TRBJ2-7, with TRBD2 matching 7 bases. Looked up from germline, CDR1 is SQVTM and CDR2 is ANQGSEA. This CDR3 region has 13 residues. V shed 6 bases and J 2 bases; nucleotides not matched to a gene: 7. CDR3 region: CSVVSGTTYEQYF. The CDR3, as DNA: TGCAGCGTCGTAAGCGGGACTACCTACGAGCAGTACTTC.

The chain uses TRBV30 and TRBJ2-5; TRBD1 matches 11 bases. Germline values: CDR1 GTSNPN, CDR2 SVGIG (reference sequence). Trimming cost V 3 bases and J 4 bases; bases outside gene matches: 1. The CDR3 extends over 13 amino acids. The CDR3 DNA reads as TGTGCCTGGAGGGGGACAGGGGGAGAGACCCAGTACTTC. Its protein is CAWRGTGGETQYF.

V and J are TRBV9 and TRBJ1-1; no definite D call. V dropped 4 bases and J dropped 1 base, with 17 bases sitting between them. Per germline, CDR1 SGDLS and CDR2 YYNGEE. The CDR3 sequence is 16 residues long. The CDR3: CASSSRVTASNTEAFF. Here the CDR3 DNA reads TGTGCCAGCAGCTCCCGAGTGACGGCATCGAACACTGAAGCTTTCTTT.

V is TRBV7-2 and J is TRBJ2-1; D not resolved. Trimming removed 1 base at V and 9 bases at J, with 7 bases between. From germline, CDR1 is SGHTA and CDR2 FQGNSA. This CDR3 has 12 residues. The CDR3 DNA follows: TGTGCCAGCAGCTTAGAATCGGTTGAGCAGTTCTTC. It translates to CASSLESVEQFF.

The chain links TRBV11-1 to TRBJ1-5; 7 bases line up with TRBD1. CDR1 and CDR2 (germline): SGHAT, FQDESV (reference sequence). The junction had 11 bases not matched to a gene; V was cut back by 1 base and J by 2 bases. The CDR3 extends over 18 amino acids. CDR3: CASSLGTGGDGGNQPQHF. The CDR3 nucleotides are TGTGCCAGCAGCTTAGGGACAGGTGGGGATGGGGGCAATCAGCCCCAGCATTTT.

CDR3 sequence: CASSVAGDQPQHF. The CDR3 DNA reads as TGCGCCAGCAGCGTCGCAGGGGATCAGCCCCAGCATTTT. The rearrangement uses TRBV5-1 and TRBJ1-5; possibly TRBD1 for D (6 bases). This CDR3 has 13 residues. Germline V gives CDR1 SGHRS, CDR2 YFSETQ. With 4 bases removed from V and 5 bases from J, the gap between germline ends came to 10 bases.

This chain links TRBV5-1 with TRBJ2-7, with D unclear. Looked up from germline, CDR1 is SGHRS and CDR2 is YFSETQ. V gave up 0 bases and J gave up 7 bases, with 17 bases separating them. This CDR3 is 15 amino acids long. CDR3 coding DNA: TGCGCCAGCAGCTTGGCGGCAGGCAATTTGAGGGAGCAGTACTTC. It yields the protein CASSLAAGNLREQYF.

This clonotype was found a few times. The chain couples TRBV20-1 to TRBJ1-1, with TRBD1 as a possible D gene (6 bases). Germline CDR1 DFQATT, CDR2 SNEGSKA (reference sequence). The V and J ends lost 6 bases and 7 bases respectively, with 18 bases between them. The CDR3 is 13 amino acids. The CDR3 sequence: CSASTQGYGEAFF. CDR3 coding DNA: TGCAGTGCATCGACTCAGGGGTATGGTGAAGCTTTCTTT.

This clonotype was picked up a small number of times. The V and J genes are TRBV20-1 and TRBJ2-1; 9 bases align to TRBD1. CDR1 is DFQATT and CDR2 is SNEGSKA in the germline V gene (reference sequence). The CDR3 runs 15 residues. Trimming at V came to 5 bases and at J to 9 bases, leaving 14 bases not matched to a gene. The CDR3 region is CSAHYNRGRDGEQFF. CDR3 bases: TGCAGTGCTCATTACAACAGGGGGCGAGATGGTGAGCAGTTCTTC.

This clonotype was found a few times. The CDR3, as DNA: TGCAGTGCTAGAGATTTTGGGGTCTTTTATTCACCCCTCCACTTT. Residues: CSARDFGVFYSPLHF. The rearrangement links TRBV20-1 to TRBJ1-6; D unclear. Germline values: CDR1 DFQATT, CDR2 SNEGSKA (reference sequence). The CDR3 totals 15 residues. V dropped 0 bases and J dropped 8 bases, with 14 bases sitting between them.

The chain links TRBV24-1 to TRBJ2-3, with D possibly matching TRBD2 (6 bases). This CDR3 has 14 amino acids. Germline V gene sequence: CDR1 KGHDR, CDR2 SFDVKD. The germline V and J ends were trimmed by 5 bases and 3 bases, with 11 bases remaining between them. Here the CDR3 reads CATSGGVETDTQYF. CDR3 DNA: TGTGCCACCAGTGGGGGGGTTGAGACAGATACGCAGTATTTT.

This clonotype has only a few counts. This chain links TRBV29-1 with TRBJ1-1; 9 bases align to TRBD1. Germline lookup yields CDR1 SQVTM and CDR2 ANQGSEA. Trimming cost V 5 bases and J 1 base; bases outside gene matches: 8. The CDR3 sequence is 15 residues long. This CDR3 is CSVIGTGKANTEAFF. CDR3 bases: TGCAGCGTTATTGGGACAGGGAAGGCGAACACTGAAGCTTTCTTT.